This T cell receptor (beta chain) comes out of a study of T cells after posttransplantation cyclophosphamide listed by TCRdb under 2016. Regarding the research as a whole: T cell repertoire reconstitution was tracked by TRB sequencing after myeloablative bone marrow transplantation in which posttransplantation cyclophosphamide was used as GVHD prophylaxis. Antigen receptor sequencing was done on samples from some 34 PTCy-treated patients and from under 20 related bone marrow donors of those patients. Public TRB sequences were searched against a database of over 3,000 sequences associated with responses to pathogens, tumor antigens, self-antigens and alloantigens. Up to 3 additional blood samples from 2 to 5.2 years after transplant were also TRB-sequenced in 3 patients, as was pretransplant blood from 4 patients. Blood from all 35 or so PTCy patients with 1-year posttransplant specimens was subjected to TRB sequencing. TRA and TRB clonality were tightly correlated in 9 or 10 samples, so subsequent TCR analyses focused on TRB only.

Genomic DNA was the input for TRB sequencing, which was run either with the immunoSEQ assay at survey resolution or with the hsTCRB kit. Per the authors' processing: The immunoSEQ software handled initial read processing, and the LymphoSeq R package was used for repertoire analyses. For each TRB dataset, clonality was calculated as 1 minus normalized Shannon entropy, and the Gini coefficient was computed as well. Phenotypes of unsorted samples were inferred by mapping TRB sequences from sorted subsets of the recipient or donor onto the same recipient's unsorted samples. Held by TCRdb, this immuneACCESS table contains in-frame sequences only and omits some clones. Under half of the omission traces to an unresolved V gene where checked; the cause of the rest is unknown. The V and J calls and the clone size are those of that table, but D and trimming were determined from the DNA. Recorded for this sample are tens of thousands of clones; about 90% of them occurred a single time. 2.5% of the sample belongs to the ten largest clones.

A word on this clone: Its antigen is unknown. Per-base qualities were not stored, and no clone one base away is much larger.

What the authors observed across the whole study: Donor-recipient similarity was low at 1-2 months but rose over the first year, and later blood repertoires were often dominated by donor CD8+ memory clones. The TRB repertoires of T cells infiltrating skin or the GI tract showed only limited overlap with the TRB repertoires found in blood. Across over 40 patients, TRB clonality was highly associated with recipient CMV seropositivity and CMV reactivation, and diversity in PTCy patients was similar to diversity in CNI/methotrexate controls.

Reading the label with the study, this specimen's treatment or condition is: high-dose cyclophosphamide on days +3 and +4 as single-agent GVHD prophylaxis. Busulfan and fludarabine conditioning, a related or unrelated marrow graft, and cyclophosphamide on days +3 and +4 were given to PTCy patients. The PTCy-treated patients were enrolled in a prospective multi-institutional clinical trial. Mononuclear cells from peripheral blood and bone marrow were separated by Ficoll-Hypaque density centrifugation and then cryopreserved. V trim: 4 bases; J trim: 2 bases; unmatched bases: 2. The CDR3 measures 14 amino acids from cysteine to phenylalanine. Left in the record is the CDR3 DNA by itself, 42 bases read in frame from the first base. CDR1 SGHRS and CDR2 YFSETQ are derived from the germline V gene.

The starting material was PBMCs, obtained 62 days after allogeneic stem cell transplant with posttransplant cyclophosphamide. The receptor chain draws on TRBV5-1 and TRBJ2-5; 10 bases in between match TRBD2. The sequence derives from a male patient in his sixties who received an allogeneic stem cell transplant from a related donor and was CMV-positive. Following a transplant, some T cells may be graft donor cells, not patient cells. The CDR3 reads CASSLAGAQETQYF. In nucleotides, the sequence is TGCGCCAGCAGCCTAGCGGGGGCGCAAGAGACCCAGTACTTC.